Each of the 21 T cell receptor beta chains below was sequenced from the same sample in a study of blood T cell repertoires in COVID-19. The method was immunoSEQ multiplex PCR; TCRdb's version includes in-frame clones alone and lacks a portion of them. The sample contains 330,000 or so clones, 80% to 90% of which appear only once. Sequencing was performed on PBMCs or T cells enriched from blood (not recorded which). These receptors were collected from a man aged 25-45 years who had recovered from COVID-19.

The chain has TRBV28 and TRBJ1-1, with 8 bases identical to TRBD1. Trimming at V came to 4 bases and at J to 0 bases, leaving 10 bases not matched to a gene. The CDR3 is made up of 17 amino acids. Germline V lookup: CDR1 MDHEN, CDR2 SYDVKM. CDR3 loop: CASSYRGGRFMNTEAFF. In nucleotides, the CDR3 is TGTGCCAGCAGTTACAGGGGGGGGCGGTTTATGAACACTGAAGCTTTCTTT.

The chain links TRBV5-5 to TRBJ2-7; TRBD1 matches at 7 bases. With 4 bases clipped from V and 3 bases from J, the junction kept 13 bases outside the gene matches. The CDR3 is made up of 16 amino acids. Germline lookup yields CDR1 SGHKS and CDR2 YYEKEE (reference sequence). CDR3 sequence reads: CASSIGQDLMYYEQYF. The CDR3 nucleotides are TGTGCCAGCAGCATCGGACAGGATTTGATGTACTACGAGCAGTACTTC.

This clone counts as medium-sized. The gene calls are TRBV6-4 and TRBJ2-3, with 13 bases matching TRBD2. The germline V gene has CDR1 MRHNA and CDR2 SNTAGT. V trimming: 6 bases; J trimming: 1 base; junction bases outside the gene matches: 7. The CDR3 runs to 17 residues. CDR3 DNA sequence: TGTGCCAGCAGCAGACTAGCGGGGGGCCTCCGCACAGATACGCAGTATTTT. Translated: CASSRLAGGLRTDTQYF.

CDR3 bases: TGTGCCAGCAGCTTAAAAGCGGGCACAGATACGCAGTATTTT. Protein product: CASSLKAGTDTQYF. This chain joins TRBV7-9 and TRBJ2-3, with a weak D call TRBD2 (5 bases). Germline CDR1 reads SEHNR; CDR2 reads FQNEAQ (reference sequence). Trimming removed 2 bases at V and 1 base at J, with 7 bases between. This CDR3 spans 14 amino acids.

This clone was counted a single time. In DNA, the CDR3 is TGCGCCAGCAGCTTGGATAGGCCCAGGCAAGAGACCCAGTACTTC. This translates into CASSLDRPRQETQYF. The V and J genes are TRBV5-1 and TRBJ2-5; D unclear. The CDR3 contains 15 residues. Trimming removed 0 bases at V and 2 bases at J, with 11 bases between. The germline gives CDR1 SGHRS, CDR2 YFSETQ.

The chain employs TRBV28 and TRBJ1-1; no reliable D call. CDR3 size: 11 residues. Between the trimmed V and J ends, which lost 10 bases and 1 base, there was a span of 7 bases. Looked up from germline, CDR1 is MDHEN and CDR2 is SYDVKM. The CDR3 is CAITENTEAFF. The CDR3, as DNA: TGTGCCATAACAGAGAACACTGAAGCTTTCTTT.

V usage is TRBV3-1 (or the pseudogene TRBV3-2) and J usage is TRBJ2-7; 7 bases fit TRBD2. This CDR3 contains 14 residues. V gave up 4 bases and J gave up 7 bases; unmatched junction bases: 10. Per germline, CDR1 LGHDT and CDR2 YNNKEL (reference sequence). The CDR3 sequence is CASSPRGGTREQYF. The DNA of the CDR3 is TGTGCCAGCAGCCCACGGGGAGGGACGAGGGAGCAGTACTTC.

Notes on this clone: The same CDR3 is also encoded by other DNA sequences in this sample. V gene TRBV30 combines with J gene TRBJ1-5; no reliable D call. The germline V and J ends were trimmed by 0 bases and 2 bases, with 8 bases remaining between them. There are 14 residues in the CDR3. The germline V gene encodes CDR1 GTSNPN and CDR2 SVGIG (reference sequence). CDR3 sequence: CAWSVLGGNQPQHF. DNA for the CDR3: TGTGCCTGGAGTGTACTCGGGGGCAATCAGCCCCAGCATTTT.

This clone has just one count. The V and J genes are TRBV11-2 and TRBJ2-1; D is possibly TRBD2 (6 bases). The V gene lost 4 bases and the J gene lost 4 bases, with 11 bases spanning the gap. CDR3 size: 14 residues. From germline, CDR1 is SGHAT and CDR2 FQNNGV. CDR3 bases: TGTGCCAGCAGCTCGCGGGACCGGTACAATGAGCAGTTCTTC. This sequence encodes CASSSRDRYNEQFF.

The chain uses TRBV2 and TRBJ1-2; 8 positions match TRBD1. The CDR3 is made up of 14 amino acids. With V trimmed by 6 bases and J by 2 bases, 5 bases remained unmatched. From germline, CDR1 is SNHLY and CDR2 FYNNEI. The CDR3 loop reads CASSGDRFNYGYTF. The CDR3 coding sequence is TGTGCCAGCAGCGGGGACAGGTTCAACTATGGCTACACCTTC. The full variable domain, rest sourced from reference TRBV2 and TRBJ1-2, is EPEVTQTPSHQVTQMGQEVILRCVPISNHLYFYWYRQILGQKVEFLVSFYNNEISEKSEIFDDQFSVERPDGSNFTLKIRSTKLEDSAMYFCASSGDRFNYGYTFGSGTRLTVV.

Points on this clone: Other DNA variants within this sample encode the same CDR3. This chain joins TRBV2 and TRBJ2-2; D may be TRBD1 (7 bases). Trimming removed 4 bases from V and 4 bases from J, with 10 bases in between. Germline CDR1 SNHLY, CDR2 FYNNEI. CDR3 length: 14 amino acids. In DNA form, the CDR3 reads TGTGCCAGCAGTGGCCAGGGGGGCACCGGGGAGCTGTTTTTT. Translated: CASSGQGGTGELFF.

V usage is TRBV7-2 and J usage is TRBJ2-1, with 11 positions matching TRBD2. From germline, CDR1 is SGHTA and CDR2 FQGNSA. J gave up 4 bases and V 6 bases, and 14 bases lay outside the gene matches. The CDR3 loop spans 18 amino acids. CDR3 sequence: CASSRRFRGLAVYNEQFF. In nucleotides, the CDR3 is TGTGCCAGCAGTAGACGGTTCCGGGGACTAGCGGTGTACAATGAGCAGTTCTTC.

The chain recombines TRBV18 with TRBJ1-1; 10 bases fit TRBD1. The CDR3 runs to 13 residues. CDR1 and CDR2 from the germline V gene are KGHSH and LQKENI. The J segment lost 9 bases and the V segment lost 6 bases, leaving 7 bases of the junction unmatched. CDR3 region: CASSPGTGDQAFF. CDR3 coding DNA: TGTGCCAGCTCGCCCGGGACAGGGGACCAAGCTTTCTTT.

There are a few counts of this clone. The CDR3 DNA follows: TGTGCCAGCAGCTTAGAGACAGCCCGGAGAACCGGGGAGCTGTTTTTT. This encodes CASSLETARRTGELFF. The V call is TRBV7-9, the J call TRBJ2-2, with D perhaps matching TRBD1 (5 bases). Between the trimmed V and J ends, which lost 1 base and 5 bases, there was a span of 14 bases. The germline CDR1 and CDR2 sequences are SEHNR and FQNEAQ (reference sequence). The CDR3 has 16 amino acids.

V usage is TRBV28 and J usage is TRBJ2-3, with no clear D. Germline CDR1 and CDR2: MDHEN and SYDVKM. This CDR3 region has 12 residues. CDR3 sequence reads: CALRPRGDTQYF. The CDR3 bases are TGTGCGCTTAGGCCCAGAGGAGATACGCAGTATTTT.

The chain couples TRBV5-4 to TRBJ2-4; D remains unclear. V lost 3 bases and J 0 bases, leaving 4 bases between the germline ends. The CDR3 runs to 13 residues. Germline V CDR1 and CDR2: SGHNT, YYREEE (reference sequence). DNA of the CDR3: TGTGCCAGCAGCTCAGAAGCCAAAAACATTCAGTACTTC. This gives the protein CASSSEAKNIQYF.

J is TRBJ2-5 and V is TRBV4-1, with 10 bases matching TRBD2. V gave up 3 bases and J gave up 1 base; unmatched junction bases: 2. Germline CDR1 is MGHRA and CDR2 is YSYEKL. The CDR3 has 15 amino acids. In nucleotides, the CDR3 is TGCGCCAGCAGCCATAGCGGGGGGTTCCAAGAGACCCAGTACTTC. It yields the protein CASSHSGGFQETQYF.

The V gene is TRBV27, the J gene TRBJ2-7; 13 bases are a match to TRBD2. CDR1 is MNHEY and CDR2 is SMNVEV in the germline V gene (reference sequence). The CDR3 spans 14 residues. Germline trimming cut 6 bases from V and 6 bases from J; bases unmatched to any gene: 5. This chain's CDR3 is CASSWGTSGAEQYF. The CDR3 DNA follows: TGTGCCAGCAGCTGGGGGACTAGCGGGGCCGAGCAGTACTTC.

This rearrangement joins TRBV9 to TRBJ2-7, with D possibly matching TRBD2 (5 bases). The CDR3 loop spans 13 amino acids. V shed 1 base and J shed 5 bases, with 10 bases lying between them. Per the germline V gene, CDR1 is SGDLS and CDR2 is YYNGEE. DNA of the CDR3: TGTGCCAGCAGCGTAACTCCGAGGGACGAGCAGTACTTC. Its protein product is CASSVTPRDEQYF.

The V and J genes are TRBV19 and TRBJ2-1; weak D call: TRBD2 (5 bases). V was cut by 1 base and J by 5 bases, with 9 bases left in between. The CDR3 sequence is 14 residues long. Looked up from germline, CDR1 is LNHDA and CDR2 is SQIVND (reference sequence). The CDR3 bases are TGTGCCAGTAGTATAGGCCCCGGGAACAATGAGCAGTTCTTC. Translating gives CASSIGPGNNEQFF.

The J gene is TRBJ1-2, the V gene TRBV5-4; 7 bases match TRBD1. The CDR3 has 16 residues. The germline V gene encodes CDR1 SGHNT and CDR2 YYREEE (reference sequence). V lost 3 bases to trimming and J lost 4 bases; unmatched junction nucleotides: 12. As DNA, the CDR3 is TGTGCCAGCAGCTCAAGGGACAGTTCGGCGAGCTATGGCTACACCTTC. Translation: CASSSRDSSASYGYTF.